Presented here are 17 T cell receptor beta chains from one specimen sequenced in a study of T-cell reconstitution after alpha-beta-depleted transplantation in children. Unique molecular identifiers were incorporated when the TCRbeta library was constructed. TCRdb passed the PCR reads through MiXCR, listing each CDR3 protein once. The sample contains some 15,000 distinct CDR3 sequences, approximately 5.2% of which appear only once. Source: PBMCs, taken before TCRalphabeta/CD19-depleted stem cell transplant. The receptors originated from a boy aged 5-17 years with acute lymphoblastic leukemia, due to receive a stem cell transplant.

This clonotype is medium-sized within its sample. The chain combines TRBV4-1 with TRBJ2-4; D tentatively reads TRBD1 or TRBD2 (5 bases each). The CDR3 consists of 16 residues. Germline lookup yields CDR1 MGHRA and CDR2 YSYEKL. V dropped 2 bases and J dropped 0 bases, with 11 bases sitting between them. CDR3: CASSQWDPLAKNIQYF. DNA for the CDR3: TGCGCCAGCAGCCAATGGGACCCCCTAGCCAAAAACATTCAGTACTTC.

There are many counts of this clonotype. The V call is TRBV9, the J call TRBJ1-2; TRBD1 might be the D (5 bases). CDR3 length equals 15 residues. Trimming shortened V by 0 bases and J by 2 bases, and 11 bases separated the two germline ends. Germline V gene data show CDR1 as SGDLS and CDR2 as YYNGEE. The CDR3 reads CASSVALGANYGYTF. The CDR3 DNA reads TGTGCCAGCAGCGTAGCGCTAGGGGCCAACTATGGCTACACCTTC.

This clonotype was seen ten or more times. The V call is TRBV20-1, the J call TRBJ2-7; TRBD2 matches at 9 bases. Losses at the gene ends were 3 bases for V and 6 bases for J; bases not matched to a gene: 24. From germline, CDR1 is DFQATT and CDR2 SNEGSKA (reference sequence). The length of the CDR3 is 19 residues. The CDR3 sequence: CSASGFDTVAGVIKSEQYF. For the CDR3, the DNA is TGCAGTGCTAGTGGGTTCGATACGGTAGCGGGAGTAATAAAGAGCGAGCAGTACTTC.

This clonotype was seen ten or more times. This chain joins TRBV6-2 or TRBV6-3 and TRBJ1-6, with D tentatively TRBD1 (5 bases). Trimming took 0 bases from V and 7 from J, leaving 13 bases between them. Germline loops: CDR1 MNHEY, CDR2 SVGEGT. This CDR3 comprises 16 residues. CDR3 nucleotide sequence: TGTGCCAGCAGTTACTCGGGGGGATTCATGAATTCACCCCTCCACTTT. Translation gives CASSYSGGFMNSPLHF.

This clonotype was seen repeatedly, ten times or more. The CDR3 is CASSRRDRGSVQETQYF. The CDR3 bases are TGTGCCAGTAGCCGCCGGGACAGGGGGTCTGTCCAAGAGACCCAGTACTTC. The chain is built from TRBV19 and TRBJ2-5; the match to TRBD1 covers 11 bases. CDR1 and CDR2 (germline): LNHDA, SQIVND (reference sequence). V was clipped by 6 bases and J by 1 base; unmatched bases: 10. The CDR3 has 17 amino acids.

In its sample, this clonotype was seen many times. V gene TRBV4-2 combines with J gene TRBJ2-1, with a tentative D call TRBD1 (5 bases). CDR3 length: 14 amino acids. The germline V gene has CDR1 LGHNA and CDR2 YNFKEQ. V lost 0 bases and J lost 7, with 10 bases in between. The CDR3: CASSQEPRVNEQFF. For the CDR3, the DNA is TGTGCCAGCAGCCAAGAGCCCAGGGTGAATGAGCAGTTCTTC.

This clonotype was seen ten or more times. The chain links TRBV11-2 to TRBJ2-5; 7 positions agree with TRBD1. Trimming cost V 11 bases and J 9 bases; bases outside gene matches: 9. Germline-derived CDR1 and CDR2 are SGHAT and FQNNGV. The CDR3 is made up of 11 amino acids. CDR3 nucleotide sequence: TGTGCCTCGGGACAGCTCGTACCCCAGTACTTC. Translated: CASGQLVPQYF.

This clonotype occurred many times. The chain uses TRBV4-2 and TRBJ2-1; maybe TRBD2 (5 bases). This CDR3 contains 16 residues. V was trimmed by 2 bases and J by 0 bases, leaving 11 bases between them. Germline CDR1 LGHNA, CDR2 YNFKEQ. CDR3 sequence reads: CASSQPRAVSYNEQFF. As DNA, the CDR3 is TGTGCCAGCAGCCAACCACGAGCGGTCTCCTACAATGAGCAGTTCTTC.

Ten or more counts support this clonotype. The J gene is TRBJ2-1, the V gene TRBV15, with D perhaps assigned TRBD1 or TRBD2 (7 bases each). Trimming removed 1 base at V and 4 bases at J, with 14 bases between. Germline CDR1 reads LNHNV; CDR2 reads YYDKDF (reference sequence). This CDR3 contains 16 residues. CDR3 residues: CATSRGAGGAYNEQFF. DNA of the CDR3: TGTGCCACCAGCAGAGGGGCAGGGGGGGCTTACAATGAGCAGTTCTTC. Complete variable domain (other parts from reference TRBV15 and TRBJ2-1): DAMVIQNPRYQVTQFGKPVTLSCSQTLNHNVMYWYQQKSSQAPKLLFHYYDKDFNNEADTPDNFQSRRPNTSFCFLDIRSPGLGDTAMYLCATSRGAGGAYNEQFFGPGTRLTVL.

The sample holds many counts of this clonotype. V and J are TRBV28 and TRBJ1-3; 8 nucleotides agree with TRBD1. The CDR3 has 19 residues. Trimming took 5 bases from V and 3 from J; bases not matched to a gene: 18. Germline loops: CDR1 MDHEN, CDR2 SYDVKM. In nucleotides, the CDR3 is TGTGCCAGCAGTCTACGACAGGGGAAGGGCGTGTTAGATGGAAACACCATATATTTT. Protein sequence: CASSLRQGKGVLDGNTIYF.

This clonotype came up many times. The V call is TRBV3-1, the J call TRBJ2-1; D is unclear. Deletions cut 0 bases from V and 6 bases from J, with 9 bases between. The CDR3 covers 14 residues. Germline V gene lookup returns CDR1 LGHDT and CDR2 YNNKEL (reference sequence). CDR3 sequence (DNA): TGTGCCAGCAGCCAAGATCCCGATATCAATGAGCAGTTCTTC. This gives the protein CASSQDPDINEQFF.

At least ten counts were recorded for this clonotype. The rearrangement joins TRBV20-1 to TRBJ2-5, with 11 nucleotides matching TRBD2. This CDR3 is 16 amino acids long. CDR1 DFQATT and CDR2 SNEGSKA come from the germline V gene (reference sequence). The junction had 10 bases not matched to a gene; V was cut back by 2 bases and J by 5 bases. CDR3 bases: TGCAGTGCTAGACAGGCACTAGCGGGAGATTGGGAGACCCAGTACTTC. This encodes CSARQALAGDWETQYF.

This clonotype occurred many times. The rearrangement uses TRBV6-1 and TRBJ1-5; D call uncertain. V was shortened by 1 base and J by 3 bases, with 4 bases between the two germline ends. The CDR3 is 13 residues long. Germline values: CDR1 MNHNS, CDR2 SASEGT. The CDR3 loop is CASSEGLNQPQHF. CDR3 nucleotide sequence: TGTGCCAGCAGTGAAGGGCTCAATCAGCCCCAGCATTTT.

This clonotype is termed medium-sized. V is TRBV15 and J is TRBJ2-3, with unresolved D. CDR3 length: 13 residues. The germline gives CDR1 LNHNV, CDR2 YYDKDF (reference sequence). V shed 4 bases and J shed 6 bases, with 11 bases lying between them. The CDR3 nucleotides are TGTGCCACCAGCACTGGCTCCTTCGATACGCAGTATTTT. As protein: CATSTGSFDTQYF.

This clonotype was seen at least ten times. The CDR3 bases are TGTGCCAGCAGCTCTGGACTAGCGGGGGGCGGGGATACGCAGTATTTT. This encodes CASSSGLAGGGDTQYF. The chain has TRBV11-2 and TRBJ2-3, with TRBD2 matching over 14 bases. J lost 6 bases, V lost 4 bases, and 6 bases had no gene match. CDR3 length equals 16 residues. Germline CDR1 is SGHAT and CDR2 is FQNNGV.

The table lists this clonotype with many counts. The chain carries TRBV29-1 and TRBJ1-1; D remains ambiguous. V lost 2 bases, J lost 5 bases, and 12 bases lay in between. This CDR3 is built from 13 residues. Germline V CDR1 and CDR2: SQVTM, ANQGSEA. In nucleotides, the CDR3 is TGCAGCGTTGAATTGGCACAACCAACTGAAGCTTTCTTT. It yields the protein CSVELAQPTEAFF.

The sample holds many counts of this clonotype. A much larger clone lies one base from this, so it may be a read error. CDR3 residues: CASSPGLAGTDTQYF. CDR3 DNA: TGTGCCAGCAGTCCGGGACTAGCGGGCACAGATACGCAGTATTTT. The chain employs TRBV27 and TRBJ2-3; TRBD2 matches 11 bases. From germline, CDR1 is MNHEY and CDR2 SMNVEV (reference sequence). V lost 5 bases to trimming and J lost 1 base; unmatched junction nucleotides: 2. The CDR3 totals 15 residues.